Listed below are T cell receptor beta chains from one sample, sequenced in a study of T cell changes during pregnancy in multiple sclerosis. TCRdb keeps only in-frame clones here, not all; method: immunoSEQ multiplex PCR. The sample records around 80,000 clones, about 93% being singletons. Specimen: peripheral blood, collected in the second trimester of pregnancy. All receptors come from a female donor in good health, enrolled as a control in a pregnancy study. The CDR3 runs from the conserved cysteine through the conserved F or W. A D gene is named only where the DNA matches it firmly. Expanded clones are given a class, and other clones once, few, many or no size at all.

J: TRBJ2-7
length: 14
V: TRBV7-2
size: .
D: TRBD2
DNA: TGTGCCAGCAGCCGACTAGCGGAGTCCTACGAGCAGTACTTC
CDR3: CASSRLAESYEQYF

J: TRBJ2-5
length: 15
V: TRBV19
size: .
D: TRBD2
DNA: TGTGCCAGTAGTTCACGGACTAGCGGGAGTGAGACCCAGTACTTC
CDR3: CASSSRTSGSETQYF

J: TRBJ1-2
length: 18
V: TRBV27
size: .
D: .
DNA: TGTGCCAGCAGTCCCCAAACTACAGGGTTCGGGTCCTCCTATGGCTACACCTTC
CDR3: CASSPQTTGFGSSYGYTF

J: TRBJ2-7
length: 13
V: TRBV9
size: .
D: .
DNA: TGTGCCAGCAGCGTAGGCGTCTCCTACGAGCAGTACTTC
CDR3: CASSVGVSYEQYF

J: TRBJ2-7
length: 15
V: TRBV19
size: .
D: TRBD1
DNA: TGTGCCAGTAGTATGGACAGGCGATCTACCTACGAGCAGTACTTC
CDR3: CASSMDRRSTYEQYF

J: TRBJ2-7
length: 14
V: TRBV5-1
size: .
D: .
DNA: TGCGCCAGCAGCTTGGTTGACAGATCCTACGAGCAGTACTTC
CDR3: CASSLVDRSYEQYF

J: TRBJ2-7
length: 13
V: TRBV6-5
size: .
D: .
DNA: TGTGCCAGCACCACCCCGGGTTCCTACGAGCAGTACTTC
CDR3: CASTTPGSYEQYF

J: TRBJ2-5
length: 14
V: TRBV5-6
size: .
D: .
DNA: TGTGCCAGCAGCATCGGGGGTCTCCAGGGGACCCAGTACTTC
CDR3: CASSIGGLQGTQYF

J: TRBJ2-3
length: 14
V: TRBV5-6
size: once
D: .
DNA: TGTGCCAGCAGCTTGGCCGGGAGCACAGATACGCAGTATTTT
CDR3: CASSLAGSTDTQYF

J: TRBJ2-7
length: 14
V: TRBV28
size: .
D: TRBD1
DNA: TGTGCCAGCAGTCCCGGGGGACAGGGCTACGAGCAGTACTTC
CDR3: CASSPGGQGYEQYF

J: TRBJ2-1
length: 14
V: TRBV4-1
size: .
D: TRBD1
DNA: TGCGCCAGCAGCCACTTAACAGGGGACGATGAGCAGTTCTTC
CDR3: CASSHLTGDDEQFF

J: TRBJ2-1
length: 16
V: TRBV29-1
size: .
D: .
DNA: TGCAGCGTTGAAGGTGAGGGGGGGGCGTCCTACAATGAGCAGTTCTTC
CDR3: CSVEGEGGASYNEQFF

J: TRBJ2-2
length: 18
V: TRBV4-2
size: .
D: TRBD2
DNA: TGTGCCAGCAGCCAAGAAGAATTTCGGGCGGGGGTGAGAGGGGAGCTGTTTTTT
CDR3: CASSQEEFRAGVRGELFF

J: TRBJ1-1
length: 14
V: TRBV6-6
size: .
D: TRBD1
DNA: TGTGCCAGCAGCCGACAGGGCACGAACACTGAAGCTTTCTTT
CDR3: CASSRQGTNTEAFF

J: TRBJ2-1
length: 14
V: TRBV28
size: .
D: TRBD1
DNA: TGTGCCAGCACAGAGACAGGGGGCGGGAATGAGCAGTTCTTC
CDR3: CASTETGGGNEQFF

J: TRBJ2-1
length: 15
V: TRBV27
size: .
D: .
DNA: TGTGCCAGCAGTTTATATTTGGCAATTTACAATGAGCAGTTCTTC
CDR3: CASSLYLAIYNEQFF

J: TRBJ2-3
length: 17
V: TRBV27
size: .
D: TRBD2
DNA: TGTGCCAGCAGCCCGTTCGGAGCGGGATATATAACAGATACGCAGTATTTT
CDR3: CASSPFGAGYITDTQYF

J: TRBJ2-1
length: 16
V: TRBV5-1
size: .
D: .
DNA: TGCGCCAGCAGCAGGAAAAGCGCCGGCTCCTACAATGAGCAGTTCTTC
CDR3: CASSRKSAGSYNEQFF

J: TRBJ2-1
length: 16
V: TRBV7-6
size: .
D: TRBD2
DNA: TGTGCCAGCAGCTTAGGGGTCAAGCGGGAGAACAATGAGCAGTTCTTC
CDR3: CASSLGVKRENNEQFF

J: TRBJ2-5
length: 15
V: TRBV5-1
size: .
D: TRBD1
DNA: TGCGCCAGCAGCGCCGGACAGGGCCTCGGGGAGACCCAGTACTTC
CDR3: CASSAGQGLGETQYF

J: TRBJ2-3
length: 13
V: TRBV13
size: once
D: TRBD1
DNA: TGTGCCAGCAGCGAAGACAGGGCAGATACGCAGTATTTT
CDR3: CASSEDRADTQYF

J: TRBJ1-1
length: 14
V: TRBV5-4
size: .
D: TRBD1
DNA: TGTGCCAGCAGCCTCCAGGGGGGCGGCGTTGAAGCTTTCTTT
CDR3: CASSLQGGGVEAFF

J: TRBJ2-3
length: 12
V: TRBV2
size: once
D: .
DNA: TGTGCCAGCAGAGGAGGTCCAGATACGCAGTATTTT
CDR3: CASRGGPDTQYF

J: TRBJ2-2
length: 15
V: TRBV7-2
size: .
D: .
DNA: TGTGCCAGCAGCCGGGAGCGAGGGCTCAGCGGGGAGCTGTTTTTT
CDR3: CASSRERGLSGELFF

J: TRBJ1-1
length: 15
V: TRBV18
size: .
D: TRBD1
DNA: TGTGCCAGCTCACCACCGGACAGGGGGAACACTGAAGCTTTCTTT
CDR3: CASSPPDRGNTEAFF

J: TRBJ1-1
length: 14
V: TRBV27
size: .
D: TRBD1
DNA: TGTGCCAGCAGTTCAGGGGGACGGGGCACTGAAGCTTTCTTT
CDR3: CASSSGGRGTEAFF

J: TRBJ2-7
length: 15
V: TRBV6-5
size: .
D: TRBD1
DNA: TGTGCCAGCAGTTACCGGGACAGGGGTCACTACGAGCAGTACTTC
CDR3: CASSYRDRGHYEQYF

J: TRBJ2-7
length: 14
V: TRBV7-9
size: .
D: .
DNA: TGTGCCAGCAGCTTAGGGGGAGGAGGCTACGAGCAGTACTTC
CDR3: CASSLGGGGYEQYF

J: TRBJ1-1
length: 14
V: TRBV5-1
size: .
D: .
DNA: TGCGCCAGCAGCTTGGCCCGGGGGGCTGTTGAAGCTTTCTTT
CDR3: CASSLARGAVEAFF

J: TRBJ1-1
length: 13
V: TRBV6-6
size: .
D: .
DNA: TGTGCCAGCAGTTACGAGGCGAGGACTGAAGCTTTCTTT
CDR3: CASSYEARTEAFF

J: TRBJ2-5
length: 12
V: TRBV15
size: .
D: .
DNA: TGTGCCACCAGCAGAGATATGGAGACCCAGTACTTC
CDR3: CATSRDMETQYF

J: TRBJ2-3
length: 14
V: TRBV28
size: .
D: .
DNA: TGTGCCAGCAGTGAGACAGGACCCAGAGGGGCGCAGTATTTT
CDR3: CASSETGPRGAQYF

J: TRBJ2-6
length: 15
V: TRBV5-1
size: .
D: .
DNA: TGCGCCAGCAGCTTGGCCGTCGGTGGGGCCAACGTCCTGACTTTC
CDR3: CASSLAVGGANVLTF

J: TRBJ2-7
length: 15
V: TRBV27
size: once
D: TRBD1
DNA: TGTGCCAGCAGCCTTGGGACAGGGGGGTCCTACGAGCAGTACTTC
CDR3: CASSLGTGGSYEQYF

J: TRBJ1-5
length: 13
V: TRBV6-6
size: .
D: .
DNA: TGTGCCAGCAGTCCGGACAGAGGTCAGCCCCAGCATTTT
CDR3: CASSPDRGQPQHF

J: TRBJ1-1
length: 15
V: TRBV28
size: .
D: .
DNA: TGTGCCAGCAGGGGTTCACAGAGAATGAACACTGAAGCTTTCTTT
CDR3: CASRGSQRMNTEAFF

J: TRBJ2-3
length: 17
V: TRBV5-4
size: .
D: .
DNA: TGTGCCAGCAGCTTGAGCGGCAGGGGGGCTGCTATCGATACGCAGTATTTT
CDR3: CASSLSGRGAAIDTQYF

J: TRBJ1-1
length: 14
V: TRBV7-2
size: .
D: TRBD1
DNA: TGTGCCAGCAGCTGGCGAACAGGGGGCGATGCGGCTTTCTTT
CDR3: CASSWRTGGDAAFF

J: TRBJ1-2
length: 16
V: TRBV18
size: .
D: TRBD1
DNA: TGTGCCAGCTCATTACAGACAGGGCTTCAGAACTATGGCTACACCTTC
CDR3: CASSLQTGLQNYGYTF

J: TRBJ2-2
length: 14
V: TRBV5-1
size: .
D: .
DNA: TGCGCCAGTTCCCGAGACTCTAACACCGGGGAGCTGTTTTTT
CDR3: CASSRDSNTGELFF

J: TRBJ2-7
length: 14
V: TRBV6-5
size: .
D: .
DNA: TGTGCCAGCAGTTACAGTGGTAGCGGCTACGAGCAGTACTTC
CDR3: CASSYSGSGYEQYF

J: TRBJ2-1
length: 17
V: TRBV11-2
size: .
D: TRBD2
DNA: TGTGCCAGCAGCACGCCCGGGACTAGCGGGAGAAGGGATGAGCAGTTCTTC
CDR3: CASSTPGTSGRRDEQFF

J: TRBJ2-7
length: 14
V: TRBV28
size: once
D: .
DNA: TGTGCCAGCACCACCACAGCGGGCGCCTACGAGCAGTACTTC
CDR3: CASTTTAGAYEQYF

J: TRBJ2-5
length: 15
V: TRBV11-3
size: .
D: TRBD2
DNA: TGTGCCAGCAGCAAGACTAGCGGGAGTCGTGAGACCCAGTACTTC
CDR3: CASSKTSGSRETQYF

J: TRBJ2-7
length: 18
V: TRBV7-2
size: .
D: TRBD2
DNA: TGTGCCAGCAGCCTCTCAATTGTAGCGGGAGGGGAGGCATACGAGCAGTACTTC
CDR3: CASSLSIVAGGEAYEQYF

J: TRBJ1-2
length: 14
V: TRBV5-5
size: .
D: TRBD1
DNA: TGTGCCAGCAGCCGGCGCACAGGGGGTCGGGGCTACACCTTC
CDR3: CASSRRTGGRGYTF

J: TRBJ2-3
length: 14
V: TRBV5-1
size: .
D: .
DNA: TGCGCCAGCCGGCTGGAGGGGAGCACAGATACGCAGTATTTT
CDR3: CASRLEGSTDTQYF

J: TRBJ2-3
length: 15
V: TRBV7-9
size: .
D: TRBD1
DNA: TGTGCCAGCAGCTCCCGGACAGGGGGCACAGATACGCAGTATTTT
CDR3: CASSSRTGGTDTQYF

J: TRBJ2-1
length: 16
V: TRBV28
size: .
D: TRBD2
DNA: TGTGCCAGCAGTCCGAGCGGGAGGGCCGGCTACAATGAGCAGTTCTTC
CDR3: CASSPSGRAGYNEQFF

J: TRBJ2-7
length: 14
V: TRBV28
size: .
D: .
DNA: TGTGCCAGCAGTTCCCGACAGACCACCTACGAGCAGTACTTC
CDR3: CASSSRQTTYEQYF